Shown below are 17 T cell receptor beta chains from a single sample sequenced in a study of blood T cell repertoires in COVID-19. Sequenced by immunoSEQ multiplex PCR; TCRdb stores in-frame clones only, minus some. This sample has hundreds of thousands of clones; 83% occur once, and the top ten carry around 6.8%. The specimen sequenced was peripheral blood. These receptors were collected from a woman aged 50 to 60 with acute or convalescent COVID-19.

Points on this clone: Different DNA sequences within this sample yield the same CDR3. The V gene is TRBV27, the J gene TRBJ2-7, with D perhaps matching TRBD1 (6 bases). The CDR3 runs to 15 residues. CDR1 MNHEY and CDR2 SMNVEV come from the germline V gene (reference sequence). The V and J ends lost 6 bases and 0 bases respectively, with 15 bases between them. CDR3 in DNA: TGTGCCAGCAGAGTGGACAGCCGGAGCTCCTACGAGCAGTACTTC. Translation: CASRVDSRSSYEQYF.

V usage is TRBV27 and J usage is TRBJ1-5, with 8 bases matching TRBD1. This CDR3 comprises 15 residues. J lost 7 bases, V lost 5 bases, and 10 bases had no gene match. From germline, CDR1 is MNHEY and CDR2 SMNVEV (reference sequence). CDR3 DNA sequence: TGTGCCAGCAGTAAGGACAGGGCGTTAGGCCAGCCCCAGCATTTT. This translates into CASSKDRALGQPQHF.

This chain links TRBV14 with TRBJ2-1; 15 positions agree with TRBD2. V lost 4 bases to trimming and J lost 8 bases; unmatched junction nucleotides: 9. CDR1 SGHDN and CDR2 FVKESK come from the germline V gene. CDR3 length: 17 amino acids. The CDR3 DNA reads as TGTGCCAGCAGCCCCGGAGGGACTAGCGGGAGGAAAGATGAGCAGTTCTTC. Translated: CASSPGGTSGRKDEQFF. The full variable domain, rest sourced from reference TRBV14 and TRBJ2-1, is EAGVTQFPSHSVIEKGQTVTLRCDPISGHDNLYWYRRVMGKEIKFLLHFVKESKQDESGMPNNRFLAERTGGTYSTLKVQPAELEDSGVYFCASSPGGTSGRKDEQFFGPGTRLTVL.

The rearrangement uses TRBV12-5 and TRBJ2-2; a weak D match, TRBD2 (7 bases). CDR3 length: 17 amino acids. CDR1 and CDR2 from the germline V gene are LGHNT and FRNRAP. V was clipped by 0 bases and J by 6 bases, with 17 bases between them. The CDR3: CASGLVSRTRGSGELFF. The CDR3 nucleotides are TGTGCTAGTGGTTTGGTAAGCAGGACTAGGGGGTCCGGGGAGCTGTTTTTT.

The chain uses TRBV3-1 (or the pseudogene TRBV3-2) and TRBJ1-3, with D hard to call. This CDR3 spans 15 amino acids. Germline-derived CDR1 and CDR2 are LGHDT and YNNKEL (reference sequence). V was cut by 1 base and J by 10 bases, with 17 bases left in between. The CDR3 DNA reads TGTGCCAGCAGCCAAGTGCGGTCGGTGCTTGGGACCATATATTTT. The encoded protein is CASSQVRSVLGTIYF.

Of note for this clone: The identical CDR3 is also encoded by other nucleotide sequences in the sample. The V and J genes are TRBV6-5 and TRBJ1-4; D unresolved. Germline CDR1 and CDR2: MNHEY and SVGAGI. CDR3 length: 15 amino acids. Trimming left V 8 bases short and J 0 bases short, with 13 bases between. Here the CDR3 reads CASGLLSATNEKLFF. In DNA, the CDR3 is TGTGCCAGCGGGCTCCTATCTGCAACTAATGAAAAACTGTTTTTT.

The chain is built from TRBV12-3 or TRBV12-4 and TRBJ2-3, with D perhaps matching TRBD2 (6 bases). Between the trimmed V and J ends, which lost 6 bases and 13 bases, there was a span of 17 bases. The CDR3 extends over 12 amino acids. CDR3 in amino acids: CASSPGATGEYF. The DNA for the CDR3 is TGTGCCAGCAGCCCCGGCGCGACGGGAGAGTATTTT.

V usage is TRBV4-3 and J usage is TRBJ2-7; weak D call: TRBD2 (7 bases). The V and J ends lost 3 bases and 5 bases respectively, with 17 bases between them. CDR1 is LGHNA and CDR2 is YSLEER in the germline V gene. This CDR3 is 15 amino acids long. CDR3 nucleotide sequence: TGCGCCAGCAGCCATAGGGGGGGCCAGGGCGACGAGCAGTACTTC. Translation: CASSHRGGQGDEQYF.

The chain carries TRBV9 and TRBJ2-5; D is perhaps TRBD2 (5 bases). This CDR3 comprises 16 residues. V was shortened by 0 bases and J by 2 bases, with 14 bases between the two germline ends. Germline V gene sequence: CDR1 SGDLS, CDR2 YYNGEE. DNA of the CDR3: TGTGCCAGCAGCGTAGGAGCGGCCAACGTTCAAGAGACCCAGTACTTC. Amino acid sequence: CASSVGAANVQETQYF.

The chain links TRBV25-1 to TRBJ2-3, with 8 bases identical to TRBD2. This CDR3 spans 16 amino acids. Per germline, CDR1 MGHDK and CDR2 SYGVNS. V gave up 4 bases and J gave up 2 bases; unmatched junction bases: 8. The CDR3 DNA is TGTGCCAGCAGTGCAGGACTAGCCCTAGCCACAGATACGCAGTATTTT. It specifies CASSAGLALATDTQYF.

This clone has a handful of counts. This chain joins TRBV6-1 and TRBJ2-1; a possible D gene is TRBD2 (5 bases). V lost 3 bases and J lost 3, with 15 bases in between. CDR3 length: 16 amino acids. Germline assignment: CDR1 MNHNS and CDR2 SASEGT. This CDR3 reads CASSDGSSLYYNEQFF. CDR3 bases: TGTGCCAGCAGTGATGGGAGTTCTCTTTACTACAATGAGCAGTTCTTC.

The chain employs TRBV2 and TRBJ2-3, with D possibly being TRBD2 (7 bases). The ends were cut back, 3 bases at V and 1 base at J, with 29 bases in the middle. Germline CDR1 is SNHLY and CDR2 is FYNNEI. The length of the CDR3 is 21 residues. The CDR3 protein is CASSDLRAGATSLFGTDTQYF. The CDR3 DNA is TGTGCCAGCAGTGACCTCAGGGCGGGGGCCACCAGCCTATTTGGCACAGATACGCAGTATTTT.

J is TRBJ1-2 and V is TRBV19, with 7 bases fitting TRBD1. Looked up from germline, CDR1 is LNHDA and CDR2 is SQIVND (reference sequence). The CDR3 is made up of 14 amino acids. V lost 5 bases, J lost 6 bases, and 9 bases stayed unmatched. The CDR3 DNA follows: TGTGCCAGTAGTTTAACAGGGGTTCAGCATGGCTACACCTTC. Encoded protein: CASSLTGVQHGYTF.

In regard to this clone: This sample also contains other DNA sequences that code for the same CDR3. The CDR3 DNA sequence: TGCGCCAGCAGCTTGGGCGGGCAGCTGAACACTGAAGCTTTCTTT. As protein: CASSLGGQLNTEAFF. The J gene is TRBJ1-1, the V gene TRBV5-1; no definite D call. Between the trimmed V and J ends, which lost 0 bases and 0 bases, there was a span of 9 bases. From germline, CDR1 is SGHRS and CDR2 YFSETQ. This CDR3 comprises 15 residues.

This chain joins TRBV19 and TRBJ1-5; no clear D gene. The germline V gene has CDR1 LNHDA and CDR2 SQIVND (reference sequence). This CDR3 comprises 14 residues. V was clipped by 0 bases and J by 3 bases, with 6 bases between them. CDR3 region: CASSIEQNNQPQHF. For the CDR3, the DNA is TGTGCCAGTAGTATAGAACAGAACAATCAGCCCCAGCATTTT.

The sample holds a few counts of this clone. The V call is TRBV29-1, the J call TRBJ1-3, with 7 nucleotides matching TRBD1. J lost 0 bases, V lost 8 bases, and 4 bases had no gene match. CDR3 length: 13 residues. The germline CDR1 and CDR2 sequences are SQVTM and ANQGSEA. CDR3 nucleotide sequence: TGCAGCATCGACAGGGACTCTGGAAACACCATATATTTT. It is translated as CSIDRDSGNTIYF. The variable domain in full, with the rest retrieved from reference TRBV29-1 and TRBJ1-3, is SAVISQKPSRDICQRGTSLTIQCQVDSQVTMMFWYRQQPGQSLTLIATANQGSEATYESGFVIDKFPISRPNLTFSTLTVSNMSPEDSSIYLCSIDRDSGNTIYFGEGSWLTVV.

The chain recombines TRBV6-2 or TRBV6-3 with TRBJ1-1, with D maybe TRBD1 (5 bases). Germline V gives CDR1 MNHEY, CDR2 SVGEGT. The ends were cut back, 2 bases at V and 7 bases at J, with 11 bases in the middle. CDR3 length equals 13 residues. For the CDR3, the DNA is TGTGCCAGCAGTTACGGGGAACAGGATGAAGCTTTCTTT. Translation gives CASSYGEQDEAFF.